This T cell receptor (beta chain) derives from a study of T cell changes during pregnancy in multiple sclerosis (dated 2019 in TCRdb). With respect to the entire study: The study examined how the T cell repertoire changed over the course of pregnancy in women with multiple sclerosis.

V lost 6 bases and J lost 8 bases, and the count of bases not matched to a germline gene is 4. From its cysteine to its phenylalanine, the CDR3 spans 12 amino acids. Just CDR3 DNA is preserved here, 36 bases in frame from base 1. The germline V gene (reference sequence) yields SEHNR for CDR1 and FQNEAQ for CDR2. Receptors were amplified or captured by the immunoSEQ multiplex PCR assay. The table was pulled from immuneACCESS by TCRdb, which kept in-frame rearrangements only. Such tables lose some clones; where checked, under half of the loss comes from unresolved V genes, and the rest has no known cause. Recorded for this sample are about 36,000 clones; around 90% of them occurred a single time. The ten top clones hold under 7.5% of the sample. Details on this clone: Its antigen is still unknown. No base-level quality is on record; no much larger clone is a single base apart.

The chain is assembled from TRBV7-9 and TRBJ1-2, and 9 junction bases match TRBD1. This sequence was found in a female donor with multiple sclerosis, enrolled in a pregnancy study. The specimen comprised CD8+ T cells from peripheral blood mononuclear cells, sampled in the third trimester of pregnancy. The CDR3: CASRGTGRGYTF. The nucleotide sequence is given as TGTGCCAGCAGAGGGACAGGGAGAGGCTACACCTTC. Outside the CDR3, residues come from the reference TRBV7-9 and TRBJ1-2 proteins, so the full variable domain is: DTGVSQNPRHKITKRGQNVTFRCDPISEHNRLYWYRQTLGQGPEFLTYFQNEAQLEKSRLLSDRFSAERPKGSFSTLEIQRTEQGDSAMYLCASRGTGRGYTFGSGTRLTVV.